This TCR beta chain was found in a study of Graves' ophthalmopathy and Graves' hyperthyroidism. This clonotype has a count of ten or more. The antigen remains unidentified. Study findings and constraints: Discrimination between ophthalmopathy and stable hyperthyroidism by a 13-signature model showed roughly 85% sensitivity and almost 83% specificity.

Each diagnosis was determined on the basis of clinical symptoms, serum thyroxine, TRAb, thyroid ultrasound and orbital computed tomography. The TCR beta CDR3 regions underwent amplification from RNA transcripts. Amplification began with first-round RT-PCR using HTBI primers, then second-round multiplex PCR was performed. A single record per CDR3 protein comes from TCRdb applying MiXCR to the multiplex PCR reads. The sample yields just over 600,000 distinct CDR3 sequences, 22% seen once. Germline-derived CDR1 and CDR2 are LNHNV and YYDKDF (reference sequence). The CDR3 is made up of 14 amino acids. V dropped 0 bases and J dropped 8 bases, with 13 bases sitting between them.

The chain has TRBV15 and TRBJ1-1; D is uncertain. This sequence was found in a woman aged 18-30 years with stable Graves' hyperthyroidism. Some clones in this sample may be carry-over from other donors' samples. The source material was peripheral blood. The CDR3 is CATSRDPSDEEAFF. In DNA form, the CDR3 reads TGTGCCACCAGCAGAGATCCCAGCGATGAAGAAGCTTTCTTT.